These 5 T cell receptor beta chains originate from one sample sequenced in a study of radiotherapy plus CTLA-4 blockade in lung cancer. Clones were read by immunoSEQ multiplex PCR, and TCRdb kept only the in-frame ones, dropping some. The table lists 55,000 to 65,000 clones, roughly 76% of them singletons. This material consisted of peripheral blood, taken from a patient treated with radiotherapy plus ipilimumab. Receptor source: a human donor with non-small cell lung cancer who had a complete response to radiotherapy plus ipilimumab.

The rearrangement uses TRBV6-1 and TRBJ1-5; D gene ambiguous. This CDR3 contains 14 residues. With 0 bases removed from V and 7 bases from J, the gap between germline ends came to 10 bases. Germline V gene lookup returns CDR1 MNHNS and CDR2 SASEGT. CDR3 sequence: CASSEALRGQPQHF. The CDR3 DNA reads as TGTGCCAGCAGTGAAGCGCTACGAGGACAGCCCCAGCATTTT.

The genes are TRBV5-4 and TRBJ2-7; a weak D match, TRBD2 (5 bases). The germline V and J ends were trimmed by 5 bases and 7 bases, with 22 bases remaining between them. CDR3 length equals 15 residues. Germline V CDR1 and CDR2: SGHNT, YYREEE (reference sequence). The CDR3 region is CASRGWSGSPGEQYF. CDR3 coding DNA: TGTGCCAGCAGGGGTTGGAGCGGTTCCCCGGGGGAGCAGTACTTC.

This clone is medium-sized. The chain joins TRBV5-6 to TRBJ2-7, with 7 bases matching TRBD2. Germline V gene sequence: CDR1 SGHDT, CDR2 YYEEEE. The CDR3 contains 15 residues. The V segment lost 5 bases and the J segment 1 base; nucleotides outside the gene matches: 9. CDR3 amino acids: CASSQQRDSSYEQYF. The DNA of the CDR3 is TGTGCCAGCAGTCAACAGCGGGACTCTTCCTACGAGCAGTACTTC.

Comments on this clone: Distinct nucleotide sequences in the sample also encode this CDR3. The V gene is TRBV27, the J gene TRBJ2-1; 7 bases align to TRBD1. V gave up 5 bases and J gave up 4 bases; unmatched junction bases: 8. CDR1 is MNHEY, CDR2 SMNVEV, per germline (reference sequence). CDR3 length: 15 residues. CDR3 nucleotides: TGTGCCAGCAGTCTGAGACAGGGACCATACAATGAGCAGTTCTTC. This encodes CASSLRQGPYNEQFF.

This chain connects TRBV5-1 to TRBJ2-2, with D unresolved. Deletions cut 1 base from V and 0 bases from J, with 4 bases between. Germline V CDR1 and CDR2: SGHRS, YFSETQ. The CDR3 runs 14 residues. The CDR3 sequence is CASSLNTNTGELFF. Written as DNA, the CDR3 is TGCGCCAGCAGCTTGAACACGAACACCGGGGAGCTGTTTTTT.